These 30 T cell receptor beta chains share one sample of origin, sequenced in a study of monozygotic twins with inflammatory bowel disease. TCRdb re-called the 5' RACE reads and gives one entry per CDR3 protein, without DNA. The sample holds hundreds of thousands of distinct CDR3 sequences. Sequenced sample: blood. Receptor source: a human donor with ulcerative colitis or Crohn's disease, or a healthy co-twin of an affected twin (not recorded which).

The chain uses TRBV20-1 and TRBJ2-5; TCRdb lists TRBD1, though no DNA is available to test this call. Germline V gene lookup returns CDR1 DFQATT and CDR2 SNEGSKA (reference sequence). The CDR3 loop spans 13 amino acids. The CDR3 spells CSAARDSQETQYF.

Here the CDR3 reads CASSSRTSGRAFYEQYF. The chain combines TRBV6-5 with TRBJ2-7; the D gene TCRdb calls, TRBD2, cannot be checked with no DNA. Germline loops: CDR1 MNHEY, CDR2 SVGAGI. The CDR3 is made up of 17 amino acids.

V usage is TRBV29-1 and J usage is TRBJ2-1. In germline, CDR1 is SQVTM, CDR2 ANQGSEA. This CDR3 has 15 amino acids. The chain's CDR3 is CSVEEGWTVYNEQFF.

The rearrangement uses TRBV5-6 and TRBJ1-1. The CDR3 contains 15 residues. CDR1 is SGHDT, CDR2 YYEEEE, per germline. CDR3 loop: CATTSSENLNTEAFF.

This chain links TRBV12-3 or TRBV12-4 with TRBJ2-7; TCRdb returns TRBD1, unconfirmable since there is no DNA. The CDR3 length is 16 residues. The CDR3 is CASSYSGTLSSYEQYF.

The genes are TRBV18 and TRBJ1-1; the D gene TCRdb calls, TRBD1, cannot be checked with no DNA. CDR3 length: 16 amino acids. Germline CDR1 is KGHSH and CDR2 is LQKENI. CDR3 loop: CASSPTPRHTNTEAFF.

The gene calls are TRBV20-1 and TRBJ2-5; TCRdb calls TRBD1, which cannot be checked without DNA. Germline V gives CDR1 DFQATT, CDR2 SNEGSKA (reference sequence). CDR3 length: 15 residues. CDR3: CSARTDRGLRETQYF.

The chain uses TRBV7-8 and TRBJ1-1; absent DNA, TCRdb's TRBD1 call cannot be checked. Germline loops: CDR1 SGHVS, CDR2 FQNEAQ. This CDR3 is 14 amino acids long. This CDR3 is CASSPWGGNTEAFF.

The chain joins TRBV11-2 to TRBJ1-6; TCRdb proposes TRBD1, but this gene call is untestable without DNA. This CDR3 contains 15 residues. Germline V gene data show CDR1 as SGHAT and CDR2 as FQNNGV. CDR3 sequence: CASSLIRGNNSPLHF.

This chain uses TRBV6-6 with TRBJ1-2; the TRBD1 assignment by TCRdb is unverifiable without DNA. CDR1 and CDR2 (germline): MNHNY, SVGAGI (reference sequence). The CDR3 totals 13 residues. The CDR3 here is CASSEGQSVGYTF.

V and J are TRBV7-9 and TRBJ2-7; TCRdb lists TRBD1, though no DNA is available to test this call. The germline V gene encodes CDR1 SEHNR and CDR2 FQNEAQ (reference sequence). The length of the CDR3 is 16 residues. CDR3 protein: CASSANRRGGLYEQYF.

The V call is TRBV15, the J call TRBJ2-4; the TRBD1 assignment by TCRdb is unverifiable without DNA. CDR1 LNHNV and CDR2 YYDKDF come from the germline V gene (reference sequence). There are 14 residues in the CDR3. The CDR3 sequence: CATSHRGGENIQYF.

This chain joins TRBV6-1 and TRBJ2-1; TCRdb's D call, TRBD1, is unchecked because there is no DNA. This CDR3 spans 14 amino acids. CDR1 is MNHNS and CDR2 is SASEGT in the germline V gene. The CDR3 is CASSGQGPYNEQFF.

The CDR3 sequence is CSAYLTGKPDDKNIQYF. V is TRBV20-1 and J is TRBJ2-4; lacking DNA, the TRBD1 call made by TCRdb goes unchecked. The germline V gene encodes CDR1 DFQATT and CDR2 SNEGSKA (reference sequence). The CDR3 consists of 17 residues.

The chain carries TRBV7-9 and TRBJ1-1. The CDR3 runs to 14 residues. CDR1 and CDR2 (germline): SEHNR, FQNEAQ (reference sequence). Here the CDR3 reads CASSLGNPNTEAFF.

J is TRBJ2-3 and V is TRBV6-1; TCRdb returns TRBD1, unconfirmable since there is no DNA. Germline V CDR1 and CDR2: MNHNS, SASEGT. The CDR3 runs 14 residues. CDR3 sequence reads: CASSRTGLTDTQYF.

This chain links TRBV18 with TRBJ1-1. CDR1 and CDR2 from the germline V gene are KGHSH and LQKENI. This CDR3 is 15 amino acids long. The CDR3 sequence is CASSPQDLQNTEAFF.

The CDR3 loop reads CASCLAGGTYNEQFF. The V call is TRBV5-1, the J call TRBJ2-1; TCRdb outputs TRBD2, but without DNA this stays unchecked. This CDR3 is built from 15 residues. CDR1 is SGHRS, CDR2 YFSETQ, per germline.

This rearrangement joins TRBV27 to TRBJ2-7; the TCRdb call, TRBD1, lacks DNA for checking. Per germline, CDR1 MNHEY and CDR2 SMNVEV (reference sequence). This CDR3 comprises 15 residues. The CDR3 protein is CASRPTGTGSYEQYF.

The gene calls are TRBV6-5 and TRBJ2-2. This CDR3 contains 13 residues. From germline, CDR1 is MNHEY and CDR2 SVGAGI. The CDR3 spells CASSYSSAGELFF.

The chain combines TRBV20-1 with TRBJ1-5. CDR1 DFQATT and CDR2 SNEGSKA come from the germline V gene (reference sequence). The CDR3 extends over 14 amino acids. CDR3 sequence reads: CSAPWAGGNQPQHF.

CDR3 sequence reads: CASSPRQGDIYGYTF. This rearrangement joins TRBV4-1 to TRBJ1-2; no DNA is available, so the TRBD1 call from TCRdb remains unchecked. This CDR3 has 15 amino acids. The germline V gene has CDR1 MGHRA and CDR2 YSYEKL.

The chain has TRBV5-1 and TRBJ2-2; TCRdb selects TRBD1, and the lack of DNA leaves this call unchecked. This CDR3 comprises 15 residues. Germline V gives CDR1 SGHRS, CDR2 YFSETQ. The CDR3 protein is CASSPGTARTGELFF.

This rearrangement joins TRBV5-1 to TRBJ2-1; TCRdb's D call of TRBD2 is untestable without DNA. Per the germline V gene, CDR1 is SGHRS and CDR2 is YFSETQ. CDR3 length: 14 amino acids. CDR3 loop: CASSRTSGYNEQFF.

The CDR3 reads CASSDDREREGVQYF. The chain carries TRBV25-1 and TRBJ2-4; TCRdb selects TRBD1, and the lack of DNA leaves this call unchecked. The CDR3 is 15 amino acids. The germline CDR1 and CDR2 sequences are MGHDK and SYGVNS.

The V gene is TRBV7-9, the J gene TRBJ2-1; TCRdb indicates TRBD1, and absent DNA this call remains unverified. The V gene's germline CDR1 is SEHNR and CDR2 FQNEAQ (reference sequence). The CDR3 covers 15 residues. The CDR3 loop is CASSMDRLDGNEQFF. The full variable domain, in which reference TRBV7-9 and TRBJ2-1 provide the parts outside the CDR3, is DTGVSQNPRHKITKRGQNVTFRCDPISEHNRLYWYRQTLGQGPEFLTYFQNEAQLEKSRLLSDRFSAERPKGSFSTLEIQRTEQGDSAMYLCASSMDRLDGNEQFFGPGTRLTVL.

The chain carries TRBV7-2 and TRBJ2-1; TCRdb's D call of TRBD2 is untestable without DNA. This CDR3 region has 15 residues. CDR1 and CDR2 from the germline V gene are SGHTA and FQGNSA. The CDR3 sequence is CASSLGALTQGEQFF. The complete variable domain, with remaining parts taken from reference TRBV7-2 and TRBJ2-1, reads GAGVSQSPSNKVTEKGKDVELRCDPISGHTALYWYRQSLGQGLEFLIYFQGNSAPDKSGLPSDRFSAERTGGSVSTLTIQRTQQEDSAVYLCASSLGALTQGEQFFGPGTRLTVL.

The gene calls are TRBV20-1 and TRBJ1-4; TCRdb lists TRBD1, though no DNA is available to test this call. The length of the CDR3 is 15 residues. CDR1 is DFQATT, CDR2 SNEGSKA, per germline (reference sequence). The CDR3 reads CSARVVGQTNEKLFF.

The gene calls are TRBV3-1 and TRBJ2-3; the TRBD2 assignment by TCRdb is unverifiable without DNA. CDR1 and CDR2 (germline): LGHDT, YNNKEL (reference sequence). The CDR3 is 15 residues long. CDR3 sequence: CASSRGTSGIIAQYF.

The J gene is TRBJ2-7, the V gene TRBV5-1; TCRdb's D call, TRBD2, is unchecked because there is no DNA. Germline lookup yields CDR1 SGHRS and CDR2 YFSETQ. This CDR3 comprises 16 residues. This chain's CDR3 is CASSLLSWPSGSLQYF.